This T cell receptor (beta chain) was sequenced in a study of graft-versus-host responses after intestinal transplantation. Whole-study findings and limits: The presence of high graft-versus-host to host-versus-graft clonal ratios in allografts characterized patients with graft-donor T cell macrochimerism. Researchers found GvH clones in recipient marrow, and some showed up first in ileum or blood. Early after transplant, HvG clones declined as circulating GvH clones peaked.

Responder CD3+CD4+ and CD3+CD8+ cells that were proliferating and CFSE-low were sorted after the reaction. Profiled with immunoSEQ multiplex PCR; TCRdb holds only in-frame clones, not every one. The sample carries thousands of clones, approximately 30% recorded once. This CDR3 is 16 amino acids long. V was shortened by 1 base and J by 1 base, with 11 bases between the two germline ends. CDR1 and CDR2 (germline): MGHRA, YSYEKL. The chain joins TRBV4-1 to TRBJ1-5; unclear D gene. This receptor was identified in a human patient who received an intestinal transplant. This sample comprised alloreactive CD4+ T cells from a mixed lymphocyte reaction culture, obtained before intestinal transplant. Noted subset: CFSE-low proliferating T cells sorted from roughly 6-day pre-transplant mixed lymphocyte reaction (GvH or HvG direction). As DNA, the CDR3 is TGCGCCAGCAGCCAAGGGGCGCTTCTAAGCAATCAGCCCCAGCATTTT. It specifies CASSQGALLSNQPQHF.